This T cell receptor (beta chain) is drawn from a study of shared clonotypes between healthy human individuals. About the research overall: In total, the donors were a couple of women and three men aged 18 to 49.

Trimming pared 7 bases from V and 6 bases from J, leaving 16 bases between. The CDR3 totals 14 residues. CDR1 is LNHDA and CDR2 is SQIVND in the germline V gene (reference sequence). Some clones are missing from TCRdb's copy, which holds only in-frame ones; the method was immunoSEQ multiplex PCR. There are hundreds of thousands of clones in the sample; just over 75% occur only once, and around 12% lies in the top ten. The chain links TRBV19 to TRBJ1-5, with TRBD1 as a possible D gene (6 bases). Sample: PBMCs. The receptor comes from a woman aged 35 to 49 in good health. Some clones in this sample may be carry-over from other donors' samples. CDR3 residues: CASTTQWGAQPQHF. CDR3 in DNA: TGTGCCAGTACTACCCAATGGGGGGCTCAGCCCCAGCATTTT. Supplemented by reference TRBV19 and TRBJ1-5, the full variable domain reads DGGITQSPKYLFRKEGQNVTLSCEQNLNHDAMYWYRQDPGQGLRLIYYSQIVNDFQKGDIAEGYSVSREKKESFPLTVTSAQKNPTAFYLCASTTQWGAQPQHFGDGTRLSIL.